Shown below are 4 T cell receptor beta chains from a single sample sequenced in a study of spatial heterogeneity in lung cancer. Time point here: sample taken at primary tumor resection. Whole RNA came from tumor, nontumor lung or frozen PBMC and was sequenced without being sorted. Using its own MiXCR run on the 5' RACE reads, TCRdb lists one record per CDR3 protein. The sample has 5,500 to 8,000 distinct CDR3 sequences; less than 20% are singletons. Source: PBMCs, taken at surgery. The origin of the receptors is a female donor with early-stage non-small cell lung cancer.

This clonotype ranks as medium-sized. The chain joins TRBV6-6 to TRBJ2-1; D gene uncertain. Trimming removed 0 bases at V and 6 bases at J, with 6 bases between. CDR1 and CDR2 from the germline V gene are MNHNY and SVGAGI (reference sequence). The CDR3 runs 13 residues. The CDR3 DNA reads as TGTGCCAGCAGTTACTCTAGAAGCAATGAGCAGTTCTTC. Residues: CASSYSRSNEQFF.

The chain links TRBV27 to TRBJ1-5; D call uncertain. V shed 6 bases and J shed 7 bases, with 16 bases lying between them. The CDR3 has 14 amino acids. From germline, CDR1 is MNHEY and CDR2 SMNVEV (reference sequence). The CDR3: CASSWAGSEQPQHF. CDR3 nucleotides: TGTGCCAGCAGCTGGGCCGGTTCAGAACAGCCCCAGCATTTT.

This sequence joins TRBV7-8 and TRBJ2-4, with D possibly being TRBD2 (5 bases). The CDR3 spans 16 residues. V was shortened by 4 bases and J by 2 bases, with 15 bases between the two germline ends. Germline CDR1 is SGHVS and CDR2 is FQNEAQ. CDR3 coding DNA: TGTGCCAGCAGCTATGGCTACCGAGGGTCCAAAAACATTCAGTACTTC. This gives the protein CASSYGYRGSKNIQYF.

This clonotype has only a few counts. The chain joins TRBV2 to TRBJ1-5; D gene uncertain. The ends were cut back, 6 bases at V and 1 base at J, with 10 bases in the middle. Germline values: CDR1 SNHLY, CDR2 FYNNEI. CDR3 length equals 14 residues. CDR3 in DNA: TGTGCCAGCAGAGGAGGGTTGAGCAATCAGCCCCAGCATTTT. Encoded protein: CASRGGLSNQPQHF.